Detailed here is one TCR beta chain. The sample originates from a study of a mutant IDH1 vaccine in newly diagnosed glioma. CDR3 length: 14 amino acids. Germline CDR1 reads MGHRA; CDR2 reads YSYEKL. V dropped 1 base and J dropped 8 bases, with 11 bases sitting between them. The protocol was immunoSEQ multiplex PCR, while the TCRdb copy is restricted to in-frame clones and leaves out a portion. The sample includes around 64,000 clones, around four fifths seen only once; the top ten take roughly 4.4%. The sample's time point: baseline, week 1 (first vaccination visit). The treatment denotes: pre-vaccination baseline after standard-of-care therapy.

Sequencing was performed on peripheral blood mononuclear cells (PBMCs), taken from a glioma patient treated with radiotherapy, temozolomide or both. The chain recombines TRBV4-1 with TRBJ1-4; D might be TRBD1 (6 bases). The clonotype comes from a woman under 30 with glioma. Some clones in this sample may be carry-over from other donors' samples. This chain's CDR3 is CASSQGAGEEKLFF. The CDR3, as DNA: TGCGCCAGCAGCCAAGGGGCAGGGGAAGAAAAACTGTTTTTT.